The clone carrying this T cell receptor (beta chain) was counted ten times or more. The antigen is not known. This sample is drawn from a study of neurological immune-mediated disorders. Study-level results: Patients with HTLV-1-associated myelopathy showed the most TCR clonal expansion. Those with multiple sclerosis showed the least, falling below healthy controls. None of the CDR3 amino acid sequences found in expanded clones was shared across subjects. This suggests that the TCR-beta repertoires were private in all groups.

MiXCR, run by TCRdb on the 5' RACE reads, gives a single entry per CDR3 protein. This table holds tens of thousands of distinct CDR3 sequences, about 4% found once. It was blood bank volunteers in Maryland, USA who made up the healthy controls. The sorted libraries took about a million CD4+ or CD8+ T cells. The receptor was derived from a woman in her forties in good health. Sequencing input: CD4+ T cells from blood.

The CDR3 spells CAISVTRDNEQFF. The CDR3 coding sequence is TGTGCCATCAGTGTAACTAGGGACAATGAGCAGTTCTTC. The gene calls are TRBV10-3 and TRBJ2-1, with TRBD2 as a possible D gene (5 bases). There are 13 residues in the CDR3. Trimming stripped 4 bases from V and 5 bases from J, with 9 bases between. Germline values: CDR1 ENHRY, CDR2 SYGVKD.